The clone carrying this TCR beta chain was observed a few times. This record belongs to a study of identical twins. The CDR3 sequence is 17 residues long. Trimming pared 7 bases from V and 5 bases from J, leaving 23 bases between. CDR1 is MNHEY, CDR2 SVGEGT, per germline. TCRdb ran MiXCR on the 5' RACE reads and lists one entry per CDR3 protein. The data show about 920,000 distinct CDR3 sequences, about 12% seen once. These records were also assigned to another study, of yellow fever vaccine responses in identical twins.

Sequenced: PBMCs. V is TRBV6-2 or TRBV6-3 and J is TRBJ1-4; possible D gene TRBD1, 6 bases. The sequence derives from a woman younger than 30 in good health. The CDR3: CASTLPNIRDKNEKLFF. DNA for the CDR3: TGTGCCAGCACACTTCCCAATATCCGGGACAAGAATGAAAAACTGTTTTTT.